Listed here are 21 T cell receptor beta chains from one sample, sequenced in a study of blood T cells in healthy people across ages. A sample-barcoded 5' primer and a J-beta primer mix were used in a second PCR of roughly 7 to 11 cycles. TCRdb re-derived calls from the 5' RACE reads in MiXCR, one entry per CDR3 protein. The data show around 1.5 million distinct CDR3 sequences, roughly 40% seen once. Sequenced: blood. The receptors shown here come from a woman aged 18 to 35 in good health.

This clonotype came up a few times. The chain has TRBV29-1 and TRBJ2-3, with TRBD1 matching over 9 bases. The V segment lost 6 bases and the J segment 9 bases; nucleotides outside the gene matches: 7. Germline CDR1 and CDR2: SQVTM and ANQGSEA. The CDR3 length is 12 residues. CDR3 protein: CSVETGGGTQYF. Written as DNA, the CDR3 is TGCAGCGTGGAGACAGGGGGAGGGACGCAGTATTTT.

The V gene is TRBV28, the J gene TRBJ2-2; maybe TRBD1 (6 bases). CDR1 is MDHEN, CDR2 SYDVKM, per germline. V lost 11 bases, J lost 6 bases, and 19 bases lay in between. The CDR3 spans 14 residues. The CDR3 is CALENLGAPGELFF. CDR3 nucleotide sequence: TGTGCCCTGGAAAACCTGGGGGCCCCCGGGGAGCTGTTTTTT.

This chain links TRBV2 with TRBJ2-7; 12 bases are shared with TRBD2. Germline V gene sequence: CDR1 SNHLY, CDR2 FYNNEI. V lost 4 bases and J lost 3; bases outside the gene matches: 7. The CDR3 consists of 16 residues. The CDR3 loop reads CASSAVPGLAGYEQYF. The CDR3 DNA reads as TGTGCCAGCAGTGCGGTTCCGGGACTAGCGGGCTACGAGCAGTACTTC.

V usage is TRBV6-5 and J usage is TRBJ2-5; no reliable D call. The CDR3 loop spans 14 amino acids. Germline V gene lookup returns CDR1 MNHEY and CDR2 SVGAGI. Trimming removed 2 bases at V and 11 bases at J, with 18 bases between. CDR3 coding DNA: TGTGCCAGCAGTTACAGGACCCCCGGCGATGAGCAGTACTTC. It codes for CASSYRTPGDEQYF.

The gene calls are TRBV20-1 and TRBJ2-5; 9 bases are a match to TRBD2. Germline CDR1 is DFQATT and CDR2 is SNEGSKA (reference sequence). The CDR3 is 18 residues long. The V and J ends lost 6 bases and 11 bases, in that order; junction bases with no gene match: 28. CDR3 coding DNA: TGCAGTGCAAGGGCCCTGTTTGGCGGGGGGGGAGTAATCACCGGGCAGTACTTC. It yields the protein CSARALFGGGGVITGQYF.

The CDR3 nucleotides read TGTGCCAGCAGCTCCGGGAATACGCAGTATTTT. As protein: CASSSGNTQYF. J is TRBJ2-3 and V is TRBV7-2, with a possible D match to TRBD2 (5 bases). Germline values: CDR1 SGHTA, CDR2 FQGNSA. The CDR3 sequence is 11 residues long. Trimming removed 4 bases from V and 7 bases from J, with 6 bases in between.

The chain joins TRBV7-2 to TRBJ2-1; D call uncertain. CDR1 and CDR2 from the germline V gene are SGHTA and FQGNSA. CDR3 size: 16 residues. Trimming shortened V by 3 bases and J by 0 bases, and 12 bases separated the two germline ends. The CDR3 DNA is TGTGCCAGCAGCTTCACCGGTGCGAGCTCCTACAATGAGCAGTTCTTC. Its translation: CASSFTGASSYNEQFF.

The rearrangement uses TRBV5-1 and TRBJ2-7; 8 bases align to TRBD2. CDR3 length: 15 amino acids. With V trimmed by 4 bases and J by 3 bases, 9 bases remained unmatched. The germline V gene has CDR1 SGHRS and CDR2 YFSETQ. CDR3 amino acids: CASSREGQANYEQYF. CDR3 sequence (DNA): TGCGCCAGCAGCCGGGAGGGCCAGGCGAACTACGAGCAGTACTTC.

This clonotype was recorded once. J is TRBJ1-6 and V is TRBV10-3, with D perhaps TRBD1 (5 bases). There are 16 residues in the CDR3. The V end lost 5 bases, the J end lost 6 bases, and 17 bases lay between the germline ends. Germline V gene lookup returns CDR1 ENHRY and CDR2 SYGVKD. CDR3 nucleotide sequence: TGTGCCATCAGTCCTACTGGGGCGCAAATTAATTCACCCCTCCACTTT. Translated, it gives CAISPTGAQINSPLHF.

The chain recombines TRBV5-1 with TRBJ2-1; no clear D gene. The DNA end lines up better with TRBJ2-7; the J call may be wrong. Germline V gene sequence: CDR1 SGHRS, CDR2 YFSETQ. The CDR3 has 12 residues. The CDR3 DNA reads TGCGCCAGCAGCTTGATGAGAAATGAGCAGTACTTC. Its protein product is CASSLMRNEQYF.

The chain has TRBV20-1 and TRBJ2-5, with D possibly being TRBD1 or TRBD2 (6 bases each). Deletions cut 6 bases from V and 11 bases from J, with 19 bases between. This CDR3 comprises 12 residues. The germline CDR1 and CDR2 sequences are DFQATT and SNEGSKA (reference sequence). CDR3 region: CSADRLEEEQYF. The CDR3 coding sequence is TGCAGTGCGGACAGACTAGAGGAGGAGCAGTACTTC.

The chain employs TRBV6-5 and TRBJ2-5; D perhaps matches TRBD1 (6 bases). Trimming took off 6 bases at V and 5 bases at J, with 19 bases between the two ends. The CDR3 covers 15 residues. CDR1 and CDR2 from the germline V gene are MNHEY and SVGAGI. The CDR3 DNA follows: TGTGCCAGCAGCGCTGGGGGCTACGAAGGCGAGACCCAGTACTTC. Translating it yields CASSAGGYEGETQYF.

The chain combines TRBV28 with TRBJ1-2; no definite D call. CDR1 MDHEN and CDR2 SYDVKM come from the germline V gene. This CDR3 is built from 13 residues. Trimming stripped 6 bases from V and 2 bases from J, with 10 bases between. CDR3 DNA sequence: TGTGCCAGCAGATCTTCGCTGAACTATGGCTACACCTTC. Translation: CASRSSLNYGYTF.

The rearrangement uses TRBV19 and TRBJ2-1; 9 bases agree with TRBD2. The CDR3 is made up of 14 amino acids. The germline V gene has CDR1 LNHDA and CDR2 SQIVND (reference sequence). With V trimmed by 6 bases and J by 7 bases, 7 bases remained unmatched. CDR3 bases: TGTGCCAGTAGGTTAGCGGGAGTCATGAATGAGCAGTTCTTC. This sequence encodes CASRLAGVMNEQFF.

CDR3 sequence reads: CASSESTGDYGYTF. CDR3 nucleotides: TGTGCCAGCAGTGAATCAACAGGGGACTATGGCTACACCTTC. V usage is TRBV2 and J usage is TRBJ1-2; 7 nucleotides align to TRBD1. Trimming removed 2 bases from V and 3 bases from J; junction bases left unmatched: 3. Germline lookup yields CDR1 SNHLY and CDR2 FYNNEI. The CDR3 runs 14 residues.

The chain recombines TRBV18 with TRBJ1-2; 11 bases fit TRBD1. The V gene end was trimmed by 3 bases and the J gene end by 5 bases; junction bases not matched to a gene: 5. There are 15 residues in the CDR3. Germline assignment: CDR1 KGHSH and CDR2 LQKENI. The CDR3 reads CASSPWTGGEYGYTF. CDR3 in DNA: TGTGCCAGCTCACCTTGGACAGGGGGCGAATATGGCTACACCTTC.

A few counts support this clonotype. The V gene is TRBV6-6, the J gene TRBJ2-1; D gene uncertain. Germline V CDR1 and CDR2: MNHNY, SVGAGI (reference sequence). V lost 7 bases to trimming and J lost 8 bases, with 12 bases between them. The CDR3 extends over 12 amino acids. CDR3 in DNA: TGTGCCAGCACCCAACGAACGGATGAGCAGTTCTTC. Translating gives CASTQRTDEQFF.

The chain links TRBV20-1 to TRBJ2-3, with TRBD2 matching over 8 bases. The V and J ends lost 3 bases and 0 bases, in that order; junction bases with no gene match: 5. CDR3 length: 15 residues. Germline lookup yields CDR1 DFQATT and CDR2 SNEGSKA (reference sequence). The CDR3 here is CSASTAGVSTDTQYF. The CDR3 coding sequence is TGCAGTGCTAGCACAGCGGGGGTGAGCACAGATACGCAGTATTTT.

Only a few counts were recorded for this clonotype. The chain links TRBV29-1 to TRBJ1-1; D may be TRBD1 (5 bases). V lost 3 bases, J lost 6 bases, and 14 bases lay in between. The germline CDR1 and CDR2 sequences are SQVTM and ANQGSEA. The CDR3 consists of 13 residues. Here the CDR3 reads CSVDQGVRAEAFF. The CDR3 nucleotides read TGCAGCGTTGATCAGGGAGTGAGGGCTGAAGCTTTCTTT.

Many counts were recorded for this clonotype. V usage is TRBV27 and J usage is TRBJ2-3; unclear D gene. This CDR3 has 13 amino acids. Deletions cut 0 bases from V and 5 bases from J, with 6 bases between. Germline CDR1 and CDR2: MNHEY and SMNVEV (reference sequence). The CDR3 region has the DNA TGTGCCAGCAGTTTATCTAGAGGAGATACGCAGTATTTT. It specifies CASSLSRGDTQYF.

The chain uses TRBV9 and TRBJ2-7; D is unresolved. Looked up from germline, CDR1 is SGDLS and CDR2 is YYNGEE. V was pared by 3 bases and J by 0 bases, with 7 bases between. The CDR3 loop spans 13 amino acids. This CDR3 reads CASSAPFSYEQYF. The CDR3 nucleotides read TGTGCCAGCAGCGCCCCTTTCTCCTACGAGCAGTACTTC.